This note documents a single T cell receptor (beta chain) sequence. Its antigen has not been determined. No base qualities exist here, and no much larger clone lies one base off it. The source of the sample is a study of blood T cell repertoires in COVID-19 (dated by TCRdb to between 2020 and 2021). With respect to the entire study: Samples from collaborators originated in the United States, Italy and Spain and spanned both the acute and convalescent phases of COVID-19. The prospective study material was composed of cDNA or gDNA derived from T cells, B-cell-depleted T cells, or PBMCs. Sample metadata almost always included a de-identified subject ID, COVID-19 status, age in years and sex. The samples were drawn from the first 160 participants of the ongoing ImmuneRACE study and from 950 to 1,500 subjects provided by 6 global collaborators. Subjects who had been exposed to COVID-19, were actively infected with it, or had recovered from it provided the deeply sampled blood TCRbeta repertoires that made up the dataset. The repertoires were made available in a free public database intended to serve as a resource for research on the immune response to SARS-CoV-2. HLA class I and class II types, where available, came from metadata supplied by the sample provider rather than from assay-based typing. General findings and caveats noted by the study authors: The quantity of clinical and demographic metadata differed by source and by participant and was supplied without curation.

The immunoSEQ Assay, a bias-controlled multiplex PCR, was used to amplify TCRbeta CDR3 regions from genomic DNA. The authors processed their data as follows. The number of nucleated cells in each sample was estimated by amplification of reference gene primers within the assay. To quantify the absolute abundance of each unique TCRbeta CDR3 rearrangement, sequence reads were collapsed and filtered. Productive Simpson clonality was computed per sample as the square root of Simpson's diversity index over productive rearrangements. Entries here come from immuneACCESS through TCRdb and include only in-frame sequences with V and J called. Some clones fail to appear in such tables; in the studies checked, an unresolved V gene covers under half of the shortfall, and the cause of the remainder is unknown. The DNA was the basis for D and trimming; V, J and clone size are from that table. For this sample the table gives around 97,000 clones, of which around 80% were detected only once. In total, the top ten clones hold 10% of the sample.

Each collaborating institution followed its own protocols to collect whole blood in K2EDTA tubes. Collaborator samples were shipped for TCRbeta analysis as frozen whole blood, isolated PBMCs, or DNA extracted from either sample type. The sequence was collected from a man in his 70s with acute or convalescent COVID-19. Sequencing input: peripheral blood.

CDR3 protein: CASSLGRERTGELFF. The nucleotide sequence is TGTGCCAGCAGCTTAGGGCGGGAGCGAACCGGGGAGCTGTTTTTT. The chain uses TRBV7-3 and TRBJ2-2; 7 bases in the junction line up with TRBD2. CDR1 and CDR2, looked up from the germline V gene, are SGHTA and FQGTGA. Trimming removed 2 bases from V and 5 bases from J; the gene matches leave 5 bases unexplained. The CDR3 covers 15 residues, taking in both the cysteine and the phenylalanine. Only the CDR3 DNA stays, 45 bases, in frame from base 1.